A selection of T cell receptor beta chains follows, all from one sample in a study of OX40 agonist ivuxolimab in advanced cancers. Using immunoSEQ multiplex PCR, the repertoire was profiled, and TCRdb retains in-frame clones only, with some absent. The repertoire consists of some 68,000 clones, with about 87% occurring once and the leading ten covering under 1.1%. Sample: CD4+ or CD8+ T cells sorted from blood, taken in a trial of the OX40 agonist ivuxolimab. The source is an adult with an advanced solid tumor such as melanoma, head and neck, liver or kidney cancer. The CDR3 runs from the conserved cysteine through the conserved F or W. The order of the fields is clone size, V gene, J gene, D gene, CDR3 protein, CDR3 DNA. The D gene is left open where the match is weak. Not all rows give a size; the values are once, few, many and, for expanded clones, a class.

clone_size: few
v_call: TRBV20-1
j_call: TRBJ1-1
d_call: NA
cdr3_aa: CSATGNTEAFF
cdr3_nt: TGCAGTGCTACGGGGAACACTGAAGCTTTCTTT

clone_size: NA
v_call: TRBV19
j_call: TRBJ2-2
d_call: NA
cdr3_aa: CASTPSGFGELFF
cdr3_nt: TGTGCCAGTACTCCATCAGGATTTGGGGAGCTGTTTTTT

clone_size: NA
v_call: TRBV4-1
j_call: TRBJ2-5
d_call: NA
cdr3_aa: CASSLSPQETQYF
cdr3_nt: TGCGCCAGCAGCCTCTCGCCCCAAGAGACCCAGTACTTC

clone_size: once
v_call: TRBV7-8
j_call: TRBJ1-6
d_call: NA
cdr3_aa: CASSSDQGYNSPLHF
cdr3_nt: TGTGCCAGCAGCTCAGATCAAGGGTACAATTCACCCCTCCACTTT

clone_size: NA
v_call: TRBV5-1
j_call: TRBJ1-1
d_call: TRBD1
cdr3_aa: CASSNDRGENTEAFF
cdr3_nt: TGCGCCAGCAGCAATGACAGGGGAGAGAACACTGAAGCTTTCTTT

clone_size: NA
v_call: TRBV25-1
j_call: TRBJ2-5
d_call: NA
cdr3_aa: CASSESLTAETQYF
cdr3_nt: TGTGCCAGCAGTGAATCACTGACGGCAGAGACCCAGTACTTC

clone_size: NA
v_call: TRBV18
j_call: TRBJ2-7
d_call: NA
cdr3_aa: CASSPPGGSTVYEQYF
cdr3_nt: TGTGCCAGCTCACCGCCAGGCGGGTCTACCGTCTACGAGCAGTACTTC

clone_size: NA
v_call: TRBV5-6
j_call: TRBJ2-7
d_call: NA
cdr3_aa: CASRNYQQDRYEQYF
cdr3_nt: TGTGCCAGCAGGAATTACCAACAAGATCGCTACGAGCAGTACTTC

clone_size: NA
v_call: TRBV6-5
j_call: TRBJ1-5
d_call: NA
cdr3_aa: CASSYSRREQPQHF
cdr3_nt: TGTGCCAGCAGTTACTCGCGCAGGGAACAGCCCCAGCATTTT

clone_size: NA
v_call: TRBV5-1
j_call: TRBJ2-3
d_call: TRBD1
cdr3_aa: CASSLAPPGTGSTDTQYF
cdr3_nt: TGCGCCAGCAGCTTGGCCCCCCCCGGGACAGGGTCCACAGATACGCAGTATTTT

clone_size: few
v_call: TRBV18
j_call: TRBJ1-3
d_call: NA
cdr3_aa: CASSPFAGQDTIYF
cdr3_nt: TGTGCCAGCTCACCATTTGCAGGCCAAGACACCATATATTTT

clone_size: NA
v_call: TRBV10-2
j_call: TRBJ2-7
d_call: NA
cdr3_aa: CASRIGRSSTSYEQYF
cdr3_nt: TGCGCCAGCAGGATAGGTCGATCGAGCACCAGCTACGAGCAGTACTTC

clone_size: NA
v_call: TRBV19
j_call: TRBJ1-5
d_call: NA
cdr3_aa: CASSYGLGRVHQPQHF
cdr3_nt: TGTGCCAGTAGTTATGGTCTCGGCAGGGTACATCAGCCCCAGCATTTT

clone_size: once
v_call: TRBV2
j_call: TRBJ1-5
d_call: NA
cdr3_aa: CASSGGEEEPQHF
cdr3_nt: TGTGCCAGCAGTGGGGGGGAGGAGGAGCCCCAGCATTTT

clone_size: NA
v_call: TRBV25-1
j_call: TRBJ2-7
d_call: NA
cdr3_aa: CASSLGEQYF
cdr3_nt: TGTGCCAGCAGTCTGGGTGAGCAGTACTTC

clone_size: NA
v_call: TRBV2
j_call: TRBJ2-2
d_call: TRBD1
cdr3_aa: CASRRQGDGELFF
cdr3_nt: TGTGCCAGCAGAAGACAGGGAGACGGGGAGCTGTTTTTT

clone_size: NA
v_call: TRBV7-9
j_call: TRBJ1-1
d_call: NA
cdr3_aa: CASSLEGDTEAFF
cdr3_nt: TGTGCCAGCAGCTTAGAAGGAGACACTGAAGCTTTCTTT

clone_size: NA
v_call: TRBV5-8
j_call: TRBJ2-7
d_call: NA
cdr3_aa: CASSLEGTSSYEQYF
cdr3_nt: TGTGCCAGCAGCTTGGAAGGGACGAGCTCCTACGAGCAGTACTTC

clone_size: NA
v_call: TRBV5-1
j_call: TRBJ2-3
d_call: TRBD2
cdr3_aa: CASSLALADGTDTQYF
cdr3_nt: TGCGCCAGCAGCTTGGCGCTAGCGGATGGCACAGATACGCAGTATTTT

clone_size: NA
v_call: TRBV2
j_call: TRBJ1-2
d_call: NA
cdr3_aa: CASSESAAANYGYTF
cdr3_nt: TGTGCCAGCAGTGAAAGCGCGGCAGCTAACTATGGCTACACCTTC

clone_size: NA
v_call: TRBV6-5
j_call: TRBJ2-7
d_call: TRBD2
cdr3_aa: CASSYGGSVSYEQYF
cdr3_nt: TGTGCCAGCAGTTATGGCGGGAGTGTTTCCTACGAGCAGTACTTC

clone_size: NA
v_call: TRBV11-2
j_call: TRBJ2-1
d_call: TRBD2
cdr3_aa: CASSLGGAGGPPNEQFF
cdr3_nt: TGTGCCAGCAGCTTAGGAGGCGCGGGAGGGCCCCCCAATGAGCAGTTCTTC

clone_size: NA
v_call: TRBV18
j_call: TRBJ1-1
d_call: NA
cdr3_aa: CASLARGDLNTEAFF
cdr3_nt: TGTGCCAGTTTAGCCCGGGGGGACCTGAACACTGAAGCTTTCTTT

clone_size: NA
v_call: TRBV4-2
j_call: TRBJ2-3
d_call: NA
cdr3_aa: CASSLPTLGRDPTDTQYF
cdr3_nt: TGTGCCAGCAGCCTACCCACCCTCGGCCGGGACCCCACAGATACGCAGTATTTT

clone_size: NA
v_call: TRBV11-2
j_call: TRBJ1-2
d_call: TRBD1
cdr3_aa: CASSFRQGWYYGYTF
cdr3_nt: TGTGCCAGCAGCTTTCGACAGGGGTGGTACTATGGCTACACCTTC

clone_size: NA
v_call: TRBV10-3
j_call: TRBJ2-2
d_call: NA
cdr3_aa: CAISRRAGDTGELFF
cdr3_nt: TGTGCCATCAGCCGGAGGGCAGGGGACACCGGGGAGCTGTTTTTT

clone_size: NA
v_call: TRBV28
j_call: TRBJ1-2
d_call: NA
cdr3_aa: CASSLTDPNYGYTF
cdr3_nt: TGTGCCAGCAGTCTGACAGACCCTAACTATGGCTACACCTTC

clone_size: once
v_call: TRBV7-8
j_call: TRBJ2-7
d_call: NA
cdr3_aa: CASSLAGQDYYEQYF
cdr3_nt: TGTGCCAGCAGCTTAGCGGGACAAGATTACTACGAGCAGTACTTC

clone_size: NA
v_call: TRBV18
j_call: TRBJ2-5
d_call: NA
cdr3_aa: CASSPDEKGTQYF
cdr3_nt: TGTGCCAGCTCACCGGACGAGAAAGGGACCCAGTACTTC

clone_size: NA
v_call: TRBV2
j_call: TRBJ2-3
d_call: NA
cdr3_aa: CASSGTGTDTQYF
cdr3_nt: TGTGCCAGCAGTGGGACGGGCACAGATACGCAGTATTTT

clone_size: NA
v_call: TRBV5-1
j_call: TRBJ2-5
d_call: TRBD2
cdr3_aa: CASSPGLAGPLETQYF
cdr3_nt: TGCGCCAGCAGCCCAGGACTAGCGGGACCTTTGGAGACCCAGTACTTC

clone_size: NA
v_call: TRBV28
j_call: TRBJ1-4
d_call: NA
cdr3_aa: CASSYTGWDEKLFF
cdr3_nt: TGTGCCAGCAGTTATACAGGGTGGGACGAAAAACTGTTTTTT

clone_size: NA
v_call: TRBV19
j_call: TRBJ2-7
d_call: NA
cdr3_aa: CASRAPRDGTYEQYF
cdr3_nt: TGTGCCAGTAGGGCCCCCCGCGACGGTACCTACGAGCAGTACTTC

clone_size: NA
v_call: TRBV19
j_call: TRBJ1-2
d_call: TRBD1
cdr3_aa: CASSIGGTGYGYTF
cdr3_nt: TGTGCCAGTAGTATAGGCGGGACAGGCTATGGCTACACCTTC

clone_size: NA
v_call: TRBV7-9
j_call: TRBJ2-7
d_call: NA
cdr3_aa: CASSRSPGRYEQYF
cdr3_nt: TGTGCCAGCAGCCGATCCCCCGGTCGCTACGAGCAGTACTTC

clone_size: once
v_call: TRBV18
j_call: TRBJ1-5
d_call: TRBD1
cdr3_aa: CASSPGRGEQPQHF
cdr3_nt: TGTGCCAGCTCACCAGGCAGGGGGGAACAGCCCCAGCATTTT

clone_size: NA
v_call: TRBV18
j_call: TRBJ1-6
d_call: NA
cdr3_aa: CASSPPSGNSPLHF
cdr3_nt: TGTGCCAGCTCACCACCGTCCGGGAATTCACCCCTCCACTTT

clone_size: few
v_call: TRBV11-2
j_call: TRBJ2-5
d_call: TRBD1
cdr3_aa: CASSLGQQQETQYF
cdr3_nt: TGTGCCAGCAGCTTGGGACAGCAACAAGAGACCCAGTACTTC

clone_size: NA
v_call: TRBV10-3
j_call: TRBJ2-7
d_call: NA
cdr3_aa: CAISRTDGYEQYF
cdr3_nt: TGTGCCATCAGCAGGACTGATGGCTACGAGCAGTACTTC

clone_size: NA
v_call: TRBV11-1
j_call: TRBJ1-2
d_call: NA
cdr3_aa: CASSPVLGNYGYTF
cdr3_nt: TGTGCCAGCAGCCCGGTTCTAGGGAACTATGGCTACACCTTC

clone_size: NA
v_call: TRBV4-1
j_call: TRBJ2-5
d_call: TRBD2
cdr3_aa: CASSQDRGGVETQYF
cdr3_nt: TGCGCCAGCAGCCAAGATCGGGGGGGCGTTGAGACCCAGTACTTC

clone_size: once
v_call: TRBV7-2
j_call: TRBJ2-3
d_call: TRBD1
cdr3_aa: CASSRQGATDTQYF
cdr3_nt: TGTGCCAGCAGCCGACAGGGGGCGACAGATACGCAGTATTTT

clone_size: NA
v_call: TRBV7-7
j_call: TRBJ2-3
d_call: NA
cdr3_aa: CASSPSSRTDTQYF
cdr3_nt: TGTGCCAGCAGCCCCTCTAGCAGAACAGATACGCAGTATTTT

clone_size: NA
v_call: TRBV28
j_call: TRBJ2-7
d_call: TRBD1
cdr3_aa: CASTRAGGYEQYF
cdr3_nt: TGTGCCAGCACCCGGGCAGGGGGCTACGAGCAGTACTTC

clone_size: NA
v_call: TRBV30
j_call: TRBJ2-5
d_call: TRBD1
cdr3_aa: CAWGPTGGTVETQYF
cdr3_nt: TGTGCCTGGGGGCCGACAGGGGGCACGGTGGAGACCCAGTACTTC

clone_size: NA
v_call: TRBV6-1
j_call: TRBJ1-2
d_call: NA
cdr3_aa: CASSEPAGKGNGYTF
cdr3_nt: TGTGCCAGCAGTGAGCCGGCAGGGAAAGGGAATGGCTACACCTTC

clone_size: NA
v_call: TRBV7-2
j_call: TRBJ1-1
d_call: NA
cdr3_aa: CASSLNPGLEAFF
cdr3_nt: TGTGCCAGCAGCTTAAATCCGGGACTCGAAGCTTTCTTT

clone_size: NA
v_call: TRBV11-2
j_call: TRBJ2-5
d_call: NA
cdr3_aa: CASSFTELESQYF
cdr3_nt: TGTGCCAGCAGCTTTACTGAGCTTGAGAGCCAGTACTTC

clone_size: NA
v_call: TRBV10-2
j_call: TRBJ2-1
d_call: NA
cdr3_aa: CASSRAGMATEQFF
cdr3_nt: TGCGCCAGCAGTAGGGCAGGGATGGCTACTGAGCAGTTCTTC

clone_size: NA
v_call: TRBV28
j_call: TRBJ2-5
d_call: TRBD2
cdr3_aa: CASSGKLAGVETQYF
cdr3_nt: TGTGCCAGCAGTGGAAAATTAGCGGGAGTAGAGACCCAGTACTTC

clone_size: NA
v_call: TRBV4-1
j_call: TRBJ1-5
d_call: TRBD1
cdr3_aa: CASSLRNTGGLLSNQPQHF
cdr3_nt: TGCGCCAGCAGCCTCCGAAACACAGGGGGCCTACTTAGCAATCAGCCCCAGCATTTT

clone_size: NA
v_call: TRBV4-1
j_call: TRBJ2-5
d_call: NA
cdr3_aa: CASSQEGLRGRETQYF
cdr3_nt: TGCGCCAGCAGCCAAGAAGGGCTGAGGGGCCGGGAGACCCAGTACTTC

clone_size: NA
v_call: TRBV9
j_call: TRBJ2-3
d_call: NA
cdr3_aa: CASSPKGSDTQYF
cdr3_nt: TGTGCCAGCAGCCCGAAGGGGTCAGATACGCAGTATTTT

clone_size: NA
v_call: TRBV19
j_call: TRBJ2-6
d_call: NA
cdr3_aa: CASSIITAPLRSGANVLTF
cdr3_nt: TGTGCCAGTAGTATTATAACGGCCCCCCTCCGGTCTGGGGCCAACGTCCTGACTTTC

clone_size: NA
v_call: TRBV9
j_call: TRBJ2-7
d_call: TRBD2
cdr3_aa: CASSNSGRGDEQYF
cdr3_nt: TGTGCCAGCAGCAATAGCGGGAGAGGCGACGAGCAGTACTTC

clone_size: NA
v_call: TRBV5-4
j_call: TRBJ1-1
d_call: NA
cdr3_aa: CASSLRGTNTEAFF
cdr3_nt: TGTGCCAGCAGCTTGCGGGGAACTAACACTGAAGCTTTCTTT

clone_size: once
v_call: TRBV28
j_call: TRBJ1-1
d_call: TRBD1
cdr3_aa: CASIQGAGTEAFF
cdr3_nt: TGTGCCAGCATTCAGGGGGCTGGCACTGAAGCTTTCTTT

clone_size: NA
v_call: TRBV6-5
j_call: TRBJ2-7
d_call: TRBD1
cdr3_aa: CASRRPGTGLYEQYF
cdr3_nt: TGTGCCAGCAGGAGACCCGGGACAGGGCTCTACGAGCAGTACTTC

clone_size: NA
v_call: TRBV6-1
j_call: TRBJ1-6
d_call: NA
cdr3_aa: CASRPDRSGNSPLHF
cdr3_nt: TGTGCCAGCAGACCCGACAGGTCCGGTAATTCACCCCTCCACTTT